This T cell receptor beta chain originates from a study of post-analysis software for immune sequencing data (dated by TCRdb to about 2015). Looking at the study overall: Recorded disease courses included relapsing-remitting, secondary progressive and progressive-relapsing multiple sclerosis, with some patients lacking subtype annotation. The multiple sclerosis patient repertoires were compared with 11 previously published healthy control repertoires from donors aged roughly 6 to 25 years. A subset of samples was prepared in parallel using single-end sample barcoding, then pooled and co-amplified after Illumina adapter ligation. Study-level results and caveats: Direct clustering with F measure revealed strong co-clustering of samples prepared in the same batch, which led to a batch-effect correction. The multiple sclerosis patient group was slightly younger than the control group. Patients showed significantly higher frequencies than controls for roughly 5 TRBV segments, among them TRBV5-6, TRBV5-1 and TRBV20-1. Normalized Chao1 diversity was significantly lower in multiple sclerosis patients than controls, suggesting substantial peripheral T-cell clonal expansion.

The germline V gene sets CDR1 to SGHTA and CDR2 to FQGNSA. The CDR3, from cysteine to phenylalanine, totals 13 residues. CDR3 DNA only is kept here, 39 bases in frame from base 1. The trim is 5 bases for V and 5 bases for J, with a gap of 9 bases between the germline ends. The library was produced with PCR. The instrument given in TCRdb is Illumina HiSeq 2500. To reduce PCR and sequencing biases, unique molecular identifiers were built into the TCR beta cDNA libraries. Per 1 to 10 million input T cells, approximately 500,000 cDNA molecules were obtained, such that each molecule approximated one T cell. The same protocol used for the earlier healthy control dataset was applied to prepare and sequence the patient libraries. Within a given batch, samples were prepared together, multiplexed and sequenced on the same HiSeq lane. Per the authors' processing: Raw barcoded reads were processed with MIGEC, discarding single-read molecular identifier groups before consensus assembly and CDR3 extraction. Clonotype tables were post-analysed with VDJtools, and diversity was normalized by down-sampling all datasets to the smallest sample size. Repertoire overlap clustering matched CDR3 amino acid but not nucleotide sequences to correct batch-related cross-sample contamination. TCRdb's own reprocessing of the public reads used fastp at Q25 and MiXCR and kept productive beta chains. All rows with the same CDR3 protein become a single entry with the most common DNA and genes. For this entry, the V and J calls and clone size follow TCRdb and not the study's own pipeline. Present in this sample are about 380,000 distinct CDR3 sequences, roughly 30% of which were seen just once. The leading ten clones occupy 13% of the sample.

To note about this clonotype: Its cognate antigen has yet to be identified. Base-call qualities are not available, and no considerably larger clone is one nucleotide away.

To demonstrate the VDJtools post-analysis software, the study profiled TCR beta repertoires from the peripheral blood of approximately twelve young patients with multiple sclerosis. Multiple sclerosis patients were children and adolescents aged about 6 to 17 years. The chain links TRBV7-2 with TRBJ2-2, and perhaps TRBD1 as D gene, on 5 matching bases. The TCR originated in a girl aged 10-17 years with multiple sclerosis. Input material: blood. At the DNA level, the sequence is TGTGCCAGCAGCCGTCAGGGAACCGGGGAGCTGTTTTTT. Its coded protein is CASSRQGTGELFF. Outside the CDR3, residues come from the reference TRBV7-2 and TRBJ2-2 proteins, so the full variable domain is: GAGVSQSPSNKVTEKGKDVELRCDPISGHTALYWYRQSLGQGLEFLIYFQGNSAPDKSGLPSDRFSAERTGGSVSTLTIQRTQQEDSAVYLCASSRQGTGELFFGEGSRLTVL.